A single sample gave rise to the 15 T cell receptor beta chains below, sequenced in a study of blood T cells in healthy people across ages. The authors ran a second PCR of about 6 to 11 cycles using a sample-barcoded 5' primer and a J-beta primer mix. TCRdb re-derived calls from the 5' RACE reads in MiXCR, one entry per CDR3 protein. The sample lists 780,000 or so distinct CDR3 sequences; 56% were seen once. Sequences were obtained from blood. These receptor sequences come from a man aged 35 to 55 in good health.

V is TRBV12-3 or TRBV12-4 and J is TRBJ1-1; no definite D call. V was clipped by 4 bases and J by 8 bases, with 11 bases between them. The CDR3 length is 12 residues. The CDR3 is CASSWSAREAFF. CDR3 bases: TGTGCCAGCAGTTGGAGTGCTAGGGAAGCTTTCTTT.

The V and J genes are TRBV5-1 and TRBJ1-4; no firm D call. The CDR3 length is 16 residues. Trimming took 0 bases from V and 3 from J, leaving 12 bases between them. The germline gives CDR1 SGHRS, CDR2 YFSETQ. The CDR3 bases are TGCGCCAGCAGCTTGGCCGTCGCAGGCCCTAATGAAAAACTGTTTTTT. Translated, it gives CASSLAVAGPNEKLFF.

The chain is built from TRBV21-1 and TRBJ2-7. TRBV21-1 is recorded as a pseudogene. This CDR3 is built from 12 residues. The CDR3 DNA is TGTGCCAGCAGCAAAGGGAGTTACGAGCAGTACTTC. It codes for CASSKGSYEQYF.

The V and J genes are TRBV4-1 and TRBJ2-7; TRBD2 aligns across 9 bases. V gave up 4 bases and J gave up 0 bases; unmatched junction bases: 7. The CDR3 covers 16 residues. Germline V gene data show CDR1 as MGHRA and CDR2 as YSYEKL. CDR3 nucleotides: TGCGCCAGCAGCCCGAGGGTTAGCGGGAGCTCCTACGAGCAGTACTTC. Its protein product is CASSPRVSGSSYEQYF.

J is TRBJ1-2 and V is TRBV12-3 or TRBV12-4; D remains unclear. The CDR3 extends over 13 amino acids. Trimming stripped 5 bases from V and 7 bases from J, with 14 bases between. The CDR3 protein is CASSPAEGCGYTF. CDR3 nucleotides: TGTGCCAGCAGTCCCGCAGAGGGATGTGGCTACACCTTC.

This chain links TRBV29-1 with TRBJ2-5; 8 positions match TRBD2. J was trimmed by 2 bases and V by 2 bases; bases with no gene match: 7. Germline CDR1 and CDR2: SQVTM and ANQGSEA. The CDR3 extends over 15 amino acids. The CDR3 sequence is CSVERAGGPQETQYF. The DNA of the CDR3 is TGCAGCGTTGAACGGGCGGGAGGACCTCAAGAGACCCAGTACTTC.

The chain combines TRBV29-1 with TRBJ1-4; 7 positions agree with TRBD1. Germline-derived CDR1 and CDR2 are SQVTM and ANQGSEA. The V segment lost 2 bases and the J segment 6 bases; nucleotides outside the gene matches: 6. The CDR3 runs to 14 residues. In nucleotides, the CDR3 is TGCAGCGTTGAATTGACAGGGCGGGATGAAAAACTGTTTTTT. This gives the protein CSVELTGRDEKLFF.

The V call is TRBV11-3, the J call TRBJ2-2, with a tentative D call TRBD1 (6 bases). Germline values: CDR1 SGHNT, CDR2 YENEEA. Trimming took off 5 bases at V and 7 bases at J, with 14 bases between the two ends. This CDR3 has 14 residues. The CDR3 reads CASSLDSVIGELFF. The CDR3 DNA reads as TGTGCCAGCAGCCTGGACAGCGTAATCGGGGAGCTGTTTTTT.

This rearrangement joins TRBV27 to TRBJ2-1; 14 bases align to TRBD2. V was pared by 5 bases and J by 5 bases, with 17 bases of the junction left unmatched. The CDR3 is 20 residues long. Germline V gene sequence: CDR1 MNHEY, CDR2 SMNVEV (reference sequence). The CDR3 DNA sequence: TGTGCCAGCAGTAAATACCGGGGGACTAGCGGGAGCGGATCCCACAATGAGCAGTTCTTC. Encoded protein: CASSKYRGTSGSGSHNEQFF.

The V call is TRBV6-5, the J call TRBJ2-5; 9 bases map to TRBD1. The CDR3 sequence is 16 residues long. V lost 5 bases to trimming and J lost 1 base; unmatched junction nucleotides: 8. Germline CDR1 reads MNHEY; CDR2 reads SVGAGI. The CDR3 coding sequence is TGTGCCAGCAGTCCGGGGACAGGGTCACTCCAAGAGACCCAGTACTTC. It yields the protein CASSPGTGSLQETQYF.

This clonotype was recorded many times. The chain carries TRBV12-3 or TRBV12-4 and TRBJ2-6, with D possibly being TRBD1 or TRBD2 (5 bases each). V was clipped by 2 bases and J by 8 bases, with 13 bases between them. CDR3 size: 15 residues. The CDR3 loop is CASSLSSGGTNVLTF. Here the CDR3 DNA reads TGTGCCAGCAGTTTATCCAGTGGGGGAACCAACGTCCTGACTTTC.

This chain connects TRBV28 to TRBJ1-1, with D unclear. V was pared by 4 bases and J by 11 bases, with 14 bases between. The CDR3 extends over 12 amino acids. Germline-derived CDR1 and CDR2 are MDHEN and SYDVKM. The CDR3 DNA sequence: TGTGCCAGCAGTTCAAGGACCTTTGGGGCTTTCTTT. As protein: CASSSRTFGAFF.

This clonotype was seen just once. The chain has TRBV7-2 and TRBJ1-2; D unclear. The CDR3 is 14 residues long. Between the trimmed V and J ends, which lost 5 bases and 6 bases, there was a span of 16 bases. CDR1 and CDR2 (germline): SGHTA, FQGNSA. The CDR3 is CASSLGPNRDGYTF. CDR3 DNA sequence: TGTGCCAGCAGCCTCGGGCCCAACCGGGATGGCTACACCTTC.

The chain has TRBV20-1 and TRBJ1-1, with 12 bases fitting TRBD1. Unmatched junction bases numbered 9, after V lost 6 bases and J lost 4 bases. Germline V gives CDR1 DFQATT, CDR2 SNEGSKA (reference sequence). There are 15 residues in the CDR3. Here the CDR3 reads CSAAGTGGLVTEAFF. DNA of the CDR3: TGCAGTGCAGCCGGGACAGGGGGCTTAGTCACTGAAGCTTTCTTT.

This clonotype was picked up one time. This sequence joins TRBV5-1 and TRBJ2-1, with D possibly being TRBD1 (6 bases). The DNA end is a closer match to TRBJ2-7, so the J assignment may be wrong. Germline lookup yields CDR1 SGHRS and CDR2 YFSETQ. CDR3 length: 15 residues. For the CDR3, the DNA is TGCGCCAGCAGCGTACAGGGTGGTTCCTACAATGAGCAGTACTTC. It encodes CASSVQGGSYNEQYF.